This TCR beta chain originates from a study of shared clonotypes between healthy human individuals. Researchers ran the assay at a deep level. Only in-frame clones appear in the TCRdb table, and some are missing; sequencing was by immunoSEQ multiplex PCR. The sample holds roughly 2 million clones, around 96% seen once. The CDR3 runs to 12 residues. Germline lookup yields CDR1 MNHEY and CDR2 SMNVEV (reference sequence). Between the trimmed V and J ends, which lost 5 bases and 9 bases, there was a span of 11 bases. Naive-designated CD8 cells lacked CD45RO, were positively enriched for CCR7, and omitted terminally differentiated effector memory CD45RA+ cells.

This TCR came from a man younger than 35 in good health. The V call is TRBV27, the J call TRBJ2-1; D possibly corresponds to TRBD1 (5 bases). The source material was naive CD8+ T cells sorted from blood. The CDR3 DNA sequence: TGTGCCAGCAGTATGCAGGGTACTGAGCAGTTCTTC. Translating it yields CASSMQGTEQFF.